These 24 T cell receptor beta chains were sequenced from one sample in a study of blood T cells in healthy people across ages. PCR was performed a second time for about 7 to 12 cycles using a sample-barcoded 5' primer and a J-beta primer mix. Via MiXCR, TCRdb re-called the 5' RACE reads, giving one row per CDR3 protein. The sample lists 1.2 million to 1.5 million distinct CDR3 sequences, approximately 63% occurring once. The sequenced sample consisted of blood. The receptor source for this set is a man younger than 30 in good health.

The rearrangement uses TRBV20-1 and TRBJ2-1; D is unclear. The V end was cut by 4 bases, the J end by 4 bases, with 14 bases between. The germline gives CDR1 DFQATT, CDR2 SNEGSKA (reference sequence). The CDR3 is 14 residues long. CDR3 in amino acids: CSAKQFPNYNEQFF. In DNA form, the CDR3 reads TGCAGTGCTAAACAGTTCCCCAATTACAATGAGCAGTTCTTC.

This clonotype came up once. This chain uses TRBV4-1 with TRBJ2-5, with TRBD2 matching over 7 bases. Germline CDR1 is MGHRA and CDR2 is YSYEKL. With V trimmed by 0 bases and J by 11 bases, 12 bases remained unmatched. The CDR3 runs 15 residues. The CDR3 loop is CASSQDPGLNNEQYF. In nucleotides, the CDR3 is TGCGCCAGCAGCCAAGATCCGGGACTAAACAATGAGCAGTACTTC.

This chain joins TRBV20-1 and TRBJ2-1; possible D gene TRBD2, 5 bases. Trimming stripped 3 bases from V and 7 bases from J, with 25 bases between. CDR1 is DFQATT, CDR2 SNEGSKA, per germline (reference sequence). This CDR3 has 17 amino acids. The CDR3 sequence is CSASRDPPQVVVNEQFF. The CDR3 region has the DNA TGCAGTGCTAGTCGGGATCCCCCCCAGGTGGTGGTGAATGAGCAGTTCTTC.

The gene calls are TRBV10-3 and TRBJ1-2; D is perhaps TRBD1 (5 bases). The germline V gene encodes CDR1 ENHRY and CDR2 SYGVKD. The V and J ends lost 9 bases and 4 bases respectively, with 21 bases between them. This CDR3 has 15 residues. CDR3 protein: CAMGDNSPEGYGYTF. CDR3 DNA sequence: TGTGCCATGGGGGATAACAGCCCCGAAGGCTATGGCTACACCTTC.

V usage is TRBV18 and J usage is TRBJ1-4; D unresolved. There are 15 residues in the CDR3. Trimming shortened V by 0 bases and J by 8 bases, and 13 bases separated the two germline ends. Per the germline V gene, CDR1 is KGHSH and CDR2 is LQKENI. This CDR3 reads CASSPPVNSGEKLFF. CDR3 bases: TGTGCCAGCTCACCACCGGTAAACAGTGGGGAAAAACTGTTTTTT.

The V gene is TRBV11-3, the J gene TRBJ2-1, with TRBD2 matching over 8 bases. Trimming took 1 base from V and 10 from J; bases not matched to a gene: 9. CDR3 length equals 15 residues. Per germline, CDR1 SGHNT and CDR2 YENEEA. Here the CDR3 DNA reads TGTGCCAGCAGCTTAGGTGACGGGGGGGCCAGAGAGCAGTTCTTC. Protein product: CASSLGDGGAREQFF.

There are a few counts of this clonotype. The chain is built from TRBV29-1 and TRBJ2-1, with TRBD2 matching over 7 bases. The CDR3 runs to 14 residues. CDR1 and CDR2 (germline): SQVTM, ANQGSEA. After removal of 3 bases from V and 3 bases from J, the junction contained 5 bases not matched to a gene. Written as DNA, the CDR3 is TGCAGCGTTGATGGGGGGGAGGTCTACAATGAGCAGTTCTTC. Translating it yields CSVDGGEVYNEQFF.

The gene calls are TRBV25-1 and TRBJ1-2; D uncertain. V lost 0 bases and J 0 bases, leaving 5 bases between the germline ends. From germline, CDR1 is MGHDK and CDR2 SYGVNS. This CDR3 spans 14 amino acids. The CDR3 nucleotides read TGTGCCAGCAGTGAATACGGTTCTAACTATGGCTACACCTTC. Residues: CASSEYGSNYGYTF.

This clonotype was seen a few times. J is TRBJ2-3 and V is TRBV29-1; TRBD1 is a possible D gene (7 bases). Trimming left V 7 bases short and J 5 bases short, with 16 bases between. Germline V gene data show CDR1 as SQVTM and CDR2 as ANQGSEA. CDR3 size: 13 residues. This CDR3 is CSGARGRGDTQYF. As DNA, the CDR3 is TGCAGCGGTGCAAGGGGGCGGGGAGATACGCAGTATTTT.

The chain is built from TRBV29-1 and TRBJ2-2; D not resolved. CDR3 length equals 12 residues. The germline V gene has CDR1 SQVTM and CDR2 ANQGSEA. Deletions cut 0 bases from V and 8 bases from J, with 7 bases between. In DNA form, the CDR3 reads TGCAGCGTTGAAGAAGGCCCAGGGGAGCTGTTTTTT. Protein product: CSVEEGPGELFF.

This rearrangement joins TRBV6-2 or TRBV6-3 to TRBJ2-7; perhaps TRBD2 as D (5 bases). Germline assignment: CDR1 MNHEY and CDR2 SVGEGT. V gave up 6 bases and J gave up 3 bases, with 21 bases separating them. This CDR3 contains 16 residues. CDR3 bases: TGTGCCAGCAGCCGGTTCTCCCCGCGGGTTAACTACGAGCAGTACTTC. It specifies CASSRFSPRVNYEQYF.

The V call is TRBV12-3 or TRBV12-4, the J call TRBJ1-5; D is possibly TRBD1 (5 bases). V was cut by 6 bases and J by 7 bases, with 13 bases left in between. CDR3 length: 13 amino acids. The CDR3 DNA reads TGTGCCAGCAGCACAGGATTCGAGCAGCCCCAGCATTTT. This translates into CASSTGFEQPQHF.

The gene calls are TRBV5-1 and TRBJ2-3; 7 bases match TRBD2. The CDR3 sequence is 13 residues long. The germline gives CDR1 SGHRS, CDR2 YFSETQ. The junction had 4 bases not matched to a gene; V was cut back by 4 bases and J by 5 bases. For the CDR3, the DNA is TGCGCCAGCAGCGGGAGGGCCGAAGATACGCAGTATTTT. It yields the protein CASSGRAEDTQYF.

The table lists this clonotype with a few counts. J is TRBJ1-4 and V is TRBV12-3 or TRBV12-4; D not certain. The CDR3 has 15 residues. V lost 6 bases, J lost 5 bases, and 16 bases lay in between. CDR3 sequence: CASSLNPGRNEKLFF. The CDR3 bases are TGTGCCAGCAGCCTTAATCCCGGGAGGAATGAAAAACTGTTTTTT.

A single count supports this clonotype. The gene calls are TRBV7-8 and TRBJ2-5; D tentatively fits TRBD1 or TRBD2 (6 bases each). V shed 2 bases and J shed 2 bases, with 15 bases lying between them. Germline lookup yields CDR1 SGHVS and CDR2 FQNEAQ. The CDR3 covers 16 residues. CDR3 coding DNA: TGTGCCAGCAGCTTATCTTCGGGGGCTAATCAAGAGACCCAGTACTTC. It is translated as CASSLSSGANQETQYF.

The chain recombines TRBV5-1 with TRBJ2-1; D remains ambiguous. The CDR3 has 13 amino acids. CDR1 and CDR2 from the germline V gene are SGHRS and YFSETQ. Trimming took off 1 base at V and 9 bases at J, with 11 bases between the two ends. The CDR3 loop is CASSLSGVGEQFF. The CDR3 DNA sequence: TGCGCCAGCAGCTTGTCCGGTGTCGGTGAGCAGTTCTTC.

This clonotype was counted a few times. The chain recombines TRBV10-3 with TRBJ2-7; 7 bases fit TRBD1. In germline, CDR1 is ENHRY, CDR2 SYGVKD. The V segment lost 10 bases and the J segment 2 bases; nucleotides outside the gene matches: 11. The CDR3 spans 14 residues. The CDR3 DNA follows: TGTGCCACCCGCGAGGACAGGTCTACCTACGAGCAGTACTTC. This gives the protein CATREDRSTYEQYF.

The chain links TRBV29-1 to TRBJ1-1; D unclear. Trimming pared 0 bases from V and 8 bases from J, leaving 7 bases between. The CDR3 extends over 11 amino acids. CDR1 is SQVTM and CDR2 is ANQGSEA in the germline V gene. The CDR3 bases are TGCAGCGTTGAAGATCAAGGAGAAGCTTTCTTT. Translated, it gives CSVEDQGEAFF.

This sequence joins TRBV7-9 and TRBJ2-5; D might be TRBD2 (5 bases). This CDR3 has 15 residues. Trimming took off 1 base at V and 0 bases at J, with 9 bases between the two ends. Germline assignment: CDR1 SEHNR and CDR2 FQNEAQ (reference sequence). The CDR3 DNA reads TGTGCCAGCAGCTTAGGTGGAGGCCACCAAGAGACCCAGTACTTC. Translating it yields CASSLGGGHQETQYF.

Details on this clonotype: An end of the junction differs from the germline gene, which may be a read error. V and J are TRBV29-1 and TRBJ2-7; D remains unclear. The germline V gene has CDR1 SQVTM and CDR2 ANQGSEA. CDR3 length: 15 residues. In DNA, the CDR3 is TGCAGCGTTGCTCTCATTGGGCAGGAGAGCTACGAGCGGTACTTC. It encodes CSVALIGQESYERYF.

Only one count was recorded for this clonotype. The junction and the germline gene differ at one end; a read error may be behind it. The chain joins TRBV10-3 to TRBJ1-1; 12 nucleotides agree with TRBD1. Germline CDR1 is ENHRY and CDR2 is SYGVKD. This CDR3 region has 15 residues. The CDR3 sequence is CAITEGQGAAHEAFF. Written as DNA, the CDR3 is TGTGCCATCACTGAGGGACAGGGGGCCGCTCATGAAGCTTTCTTT.

The chain is built from TRBV7-2 and TRBJ2-1, with a weak D call TRBD1 (5 bases). Per germline, CDR1 SGHTA and CDR2 FQGNSA. Trimming pared 3 bases from V and 9 bases from J, leaving 15 bases between. CDR3 size: 14 residues. This CDR3 is CASSLAPGSLEQFF. In nucleotides, the CDR3 is TGTGCCAGCAGCTTGGCCCCAGGGTCCCTTGAGCAGTTCTTC.

This clonotype occurred a few times. V gene TRBV7-9 combines with J gene TRBJ2-1, with D uncertain. Trimming took 5 bases from V and 5 from J, leaving 7 bases between them. The germline V gene encodes CDR1 SEHNR and CDR2 FQNEAQ (reference sequence). This CDR3 is built from 12 residues. Here the CDR3 reads CASSQKNNEQFF. The CDR3 bases are TGTGCCAGCAGCCAGAAGAACAATGAGCAGTTCTTC.

CDR3 amino acids: CASSQAGVRDGAYNEQFF. CDR3 bases: TGCGCCAGCAGCCAAGCGGGAGTCCGGGACGGAGCCTACAATGAGCAGTTCTTC. The chain joins TRBV4-1 to TRBJ2-1; possible D gene TRBD2, 6 bases. The CDR3 has 18 amino acids. Trimming took off 1 base at V and 2 bases at J, with 18 bases between the two ends. In germline, CDR1 is MGHRA, CDR2 YSYEKL.